Ten or more counts support the clone carrying this T cell receptor beta chain. Its antigen is unknown. Germline-derived CDR1 and CDR2 are LGHNA and YSLEER. This CDR3 is built from 16 residues. V lost 4 bases and J 7 bases, leaving 22 bases between the germline ends. Universal primer sites and UMIs were introduced during 5'RACE template-switching synthesis of TCR cDNA. Via MiXCR, TCRdb re-called the 5' RACE reads, giving one row per CDR3 protein. This table has 250,000 or so distinct CDR3 sequences, 3.6% appearing once. This sample was taken from a study of T cells after yellow fever vaccination. General study findings and limits: Clonotypes appearing in both CD4 and CD8 compartments existed, and their share was small. The secondary T-cell response peaked on day 5, not day 15, but was weaker. Reappearance after the booster was observed for most primary-vaccination clones (roughly 96% CD4, about 91% CD8).

The sequence was obtained from a man aged 18 to 29 who received the YFV17D yellow fever vaccine. The sample was PBMCs, taken 15 days after the yellow fever booster vaccination. The gene calls are TRBV4-3 and TRBJ1-2; D is possibly TRBD1 (6 bases). DNA of the CDR3: TGCGCCAGCAGCCTAAATAACTTCGGGGGACAACGTGGCTACACCTTC. Encoded protein: CASSLNNFGGQRGYTF.